The 26 T cell receptor beta chains presented below share a single source sample, sequenced in a study of glioma-infiltrating T cells after dendritic cell vaccination. As to time point: after dendritic cell vaccination, including at tumor progression/relapse. TCRdb's table, derived via immunoSEQ multiplex PCR, lists solely in-frame clones and lacks some. This table has approximately 110,000 clones, 90% appearing once. Sequencing used blood, obtained after dendritic cell vaccination. Receptor source: a human donor with glioblastoma.

V and J are TRBV4-1 and TRBJ2-7; 9 positions match TRBD1. The J segment lost 1 base and the V segment lost 3 bases, leaving 7 bases of the junction unmatched. The CDR3 runs 16 residues. Germline V gene sequence: CDR1 MGHRA, CDR2 YSYEKL. CDR3 protein: CASSHATGTGSYEQYF. Written as DNA, the CDR3 is TGCGCCAGCAGCCATGCGACCGGGACAGGGTCCTACGAGCAGTACTTC.

In this sample, this clone turned up once. The rearrangement joins TRBV7-2 to TRBJ2-7; 12 nucleotides agree with TRBD2. The CDR3 is made up of 15 amino acids. CDR1 and CDR2 from the germline V gene are SGHTA and FQGNSA. The V segment lost 6 bases and the J segment 0 bases; nucleotides outside the gene matches: 3. The CDR3 DNA sequence: TGTGCCAGCAGTCAACTAGCGGGAGGCTCCTACGAGCAGTACTTC. It encodes CASSQLAGGSYEQYF.

The chain couples TRBV7-8 to TRBJ2-3, with TRBD2 matching 10 bases. V lost 6 bases to trimming and J lost 7 bases; unmatched junction nucleotides: 4. In germline, CDR1 is SGHVS, CDR2 FQNEAQ. This CDR3 is built from 13 residues. The CDR3 DNA is TGTGCCAGCAGTATAGCGGGGGGAAATACGCAGTATTTT. Protein product: CASSIAGGNTQYF.

V is TRBV4-1 and J is TRBJ1-1; the match to TRBD1 covers 9 bases. The CDR3 runs 17 residues. J was trimmed by 5 bases and V by 4 bases; bases with no gene match: 14. In germline, CDR1 is MGHRA, CDR2 YSYEKL. CDR3 protein: CASSPTSPTGGPTEAFF. DNA for the CDR3: TGCGCCAGCAGCCCTACCTCACCGACAGGGGGACCGACTGAAGCTTTCTTT.

This clone has a handful of counts. The chain joins TRBV9 to TRBJ1-3; maybe TRBD1 (6 bases). The CDR3 sequence is 18 residues long. Germline-derived CDR1 and CDR2 are SGDLS and YYNGEE. Trimming shortened V by 0 bases and J by 0 bases, and 16 bases separated the two germline ends. CDR3 sequence: CASSVDLGQNLSGNTIYF. The CDR3 DNA reads TGTGCCAGCAGCGTAGATCTAGGACAGAATCTCTCTGGAAACACCATATATTTT.

The V and J genes are TRBV7-3 and TRBJ2-1, with 11 bases identical to TRBD2. CDR1 and CDR2 (germline): SGHTA, FQGTGA. The CDR3 sequence is 20 residues long. The V segment lost 7 bases and the J segment 4 bases; nucleotides outside the gene matches: 21. The DNA of the CDR3 is TGTGCCAGCATCCCCGAGCGGGCCTTTGCGACTAGCGGGATGTACAATGAGCAGTTCTTC. Protein: CASIPERAFATSGMYNEQFF.

This chain links TRBV13 with TRBJ2-2, with no clear D. CDR1 and CDR2 (germline): PRHDT, FYEKMQ (reference sequence). This CDR3 region has 13 residues. The germline V and J ends were trimmed by 1 base and 2 bases, with 2 bases remaining between them. The CDR3 DNA reads TGTGCCAGCAGCTTAGCAAACACCGGGGAGCTGTTTTTT. It yields the protein CASSLANTGELFF.

This chain uses TRBV18 with TRBJ2-3; a weak D match, TRBD2 (6 bases). This CDR3 region has 14 residues. CDR1 is KGHSH and CDR2 is LQKENI in the germline V gene. Trimming took off 8 bases at V and 4 bases at J, with 16 bases between the two ends. The CDR3 reads CASRRENGADTQYF. CDR3 DNA sequence: TGTGCCAGCAGACGGGAGAATGGGGCAGATACGCAGTATTTT.

The chain has TRBV6-5 and TRBJ1-2, with 9 positions matching TRBD1. The CDR3 runs 15 residues. Germline CDR1 MNHEY, CDR2 SVGAGI. V lost 5 bases to trimming and J lost 4 bases; unmatched junction nucleotides: 8. The CDR3 spells CASSISTGGIYGYTF. Here the CDR3 DNA reads TGTGCCAGCAGTATCTCGACAGGGGGGATCTATGGCTACACCTTC.

The J gene is TRBJ2-7, the V gene TRBV19, with 9 bases that match TRBD1. V lost 5 bases, J lost 4 bases, and 6 bases stayed unmatched. The germline CDR1 and CDR2 sequences are LNHDA and SQIVND (reference sequence). This CDR3 is built from 14 residues. The CDR3 spells CASSSGTGRYEQYF. The CDR3 region has the DNA TGTGCCAGTAGTTCTGGGACAGGGAGGTACGAGCAGTACTTC.

This clone was seen once. This chain uses TRBV2 with TRBJ1-2, with 7 bases lining up with TRBD1. The CDR3 contains 15 residues. In germline, CDR1 is SNHLY, CDR2 FYNNEI. J lost 7 bases, V lost 3 bases, and 11 bases had no gene match. DNA of the CDR3: TGTGCCAGCAGTGAGGACAGGAACCCCTTATTTGGCTACACCTTC. It is translated as CASSEDRNPLFGYTF.

The chain links TRBV9 to TRBJ1-4, with D tentatively TRBD1 (5 bases). In germline, CDR1 is SGDLS, CDR2 YYNGEE. The V gene lost 0 bases and the J gene lost 2 bases, with 11 bases spanning the gap. The length of the CDR3 is 16 residues. As DNA, the CDR3 is TGTGCCAGCAGCGTAGGGCAGGGTAGGACTAATGAAAAACTGTTTTTT. Encoded protein: CASSVGQGRTNEKLFF.

This clone was detected once. This chain uses TRBV5-4 with TRBJ1-5; D not certain. This CDR3 is built from 14 residues. The germline V gene encodes CDR1 SGHNT and CDR2 YYREEE (reference sequence). V gave up 0 bases and J gave up 7 bases, with 11 bases separating them. The CDR3 reads CASSLAGREQPQHF. In nucleotides, the CDR3 is TGTGCCAGCAGCTTGGCGGGGAGGGAGCAGCCCCAGCATTTT.

The chain carries TRBV11-2 and TRBJ2-7; 9 nucleotides agree with TRBD1. In germline, CDR1 is SGHAT, CDR2 FQNNGV. The CDR3 length is 14 residues. The V segment lost 5 bases and the J segment 2 bases; nucleotides outside the gene matches: 4. The CDR3 loop reads CASSAGTGPYEQYF. The CDR3 DNA sequence: TGTGCCAGCAGCGCCGGGACAGGGCCCTACGAGCAGTACTTC.

The V gene is TRBV5-1, the J gene TRBJ2-7; weak D call: TRBD1 (6 bases). Trimming left V 4 bases short and J 2 bases short, with 13 bases between. CDR1 is SGHRS, CDR2 YFSETQ, per germline. The length of the CDR3 is 14 residues. The CDR3 DNA sequence: TGCGCCAGCAGCCTGACAGGCGAAACCTACGAGCAGTACTTC. It is translated as CASSLTGETYEQYF.

This sequence joins TRBV5-1 and TRBJ2-1; 9 bases line up with TRBD2. There are 16 residues in the CDR3. From germline, CDR1 is SGHRS and CDR2 YFSETQ. After removal of 5 bases from V and 5 bases from J, the junction contained 11 bases not matched to a gene. The CDR3 spells CASRSSGTGGNNEQFF. CDR3 nucleotides: TGCGCCAGCAGATCTAGCGGGACCGGGGGGAACAATGAGCAGTTCTTC.

The chain links TRBV6-1 to TRBJ2-5; 9 bases are a match to TRBD1. Trimming removed 2 bases from V and 4 bases from J; junction bases left unmatched: 2. The germline CDR1 and CDR2 sequences are MNHNS and SASEGT. CDR3 length: 14 residues. CDR3 sequence (DNA): TGTGCCAGCAGTGAAAACAGGGGGCTAGAGACCCAGTACTTC. Translating it yields CASSENRGLETQYF.

This clone occurred once. The J gene is TRBJ1-2, the V gene TRBV18, with TRBD1 matching over 7 bases. CDR1 and CDR2 (germline): KGHSH, LQKENI. V lost 5 bases to trimming and J lost 5 bases; unmatched junction nucleotides: 11. CDR3 length: 15 residues. The DNA for the CDR3 is TGTGCCAGCTCAACAGCCGGGACAGAAGGTTATGGCTACACCTTC. Translation: CASSTAGTEGYGYTF.

This sequence joins TRBV19 and TRBJ2-4; no clear D gene. This CDR3 region has 16 residues. Germline V CDR1 and CDR2: LNHDA, SQIVND (reference sequence). The V end was cut by 1 base, the J end by 0 bases, with 10 bases between. The CDR3 sequence is CASSIVADLAKNIQYF. In nucleotides, the CDR3 is TGTGCCAGTAGTATAGTGGCGGATCTAGCCAAAAACATTCAGTACTTC.

The J gene is TRBJ2-3, the V gene TRBV5-1; perhaps TRBD1 as D (6 bases). Between the trimmed V and J ends, which lost 2 bases and 0 bases, there was a span of 10 bases. Germline V gene sequence: CDR1 SGHRS, CDR2 YFSETQ. The CDR3 totals 15 residues. CDR3 residues: CASSFGQGSTDTQYF. The CDR3 DNA is TGCGCCAGCAGCTTCGGGCAGGGGAGCACAGATACGCAGTATTTT. The whole variable domain, remainder taken from reference TRBV5-1 and TRBJ2-3, is KAGVTQTPRYLIKTRGQQVTLSCSPISGHRSVSWYQQTPGQGLQFLFEYFSETQRNKGNFPGRFSGRQFSNSRSEMNVSTLELGDSALYLCASSFGQGSTDTQYFGPGTRLTVL.

The chain uses TRBV7-8 and TRBJ2-7, with D perhaps TRBD1 (6 bases). The CDR3 is 15 amino acids. V dropped 5 bases and J dropped 9 bases, with 23 bases sitting between them. Germline CDR1 SGHVS, CDR2 FQNEAQ. Here the CDR3 DNA reads TGTGCCAGCAGCACCGGGACATCGCGTGGCTTCGGGCAGTACTTC. It specifies CASSTGTSRGFGQYF.

This clone showed up just once. The rearrangement links TRBV25-1 to TRBJ2-7; the match to TRBD2 covers 9 bases. V was pared by 3 bases and J by 1 base, with 1 base of the junction left unmatched. The CDR3 covers 14 residues. CDR1 and CDR2 (germline): MGHDK, SYGVNS. For the CDR3, the DNA is TGTGCCAGCAGTGACAGCGGGAGGTCCTACGAGCAGTACTTC. This translates into CASSDSGRSYEQYF.

In the case of this clone: Because the CDR3's place on the DNA is in doubt, the DNA is left out and the CDR3 is given as listed by TCRdb. V gene TRBV28 combines with J gene TRBJ1-5. CDR1 and CDR2 from the germline V gene are MDHEN and SYDVKM. The CDR3 is 13 amino acids long, termini counted. The CDR3 loop reads CASSTSGNQPQHF.

The rearrangement uses TRBV19 and TRBJ1-6; TRBD1 matches at 9 bases. Germline V gene lookup returns CDR1 LNHDA and CDR2 SQIVND (reference sequence). This CDR3 has 14 residues. With 6 bases clipped from V and 7 bases from J, the junction kept 4 bases outside the gene matches. The CDR3 bases are TGTGCCAGTAGCGAGGACAGGGGCAATTCACCCCTCCACTTT. It codes for CASSEDRGNSPLHF.

V and J are TRBV5-1 and TRBJ2-1; no firm D call. The CDR3 is made up of 12 amino acids. The V end was cut by 3 bases, the J end by 8 bases, with 9 bases between. Germline V lookup: CDR1 SGHRS, CDR2 YFSETQ. This CDR3 reads CASSSGLDEQFF. In DNA, the CDR3 is TGCGCCAGCAGCTCAGGTTTAGATGAGCAGTTCTTC. Complete variable domain (other parts from reference TRBV5-1 and TRBJ2-1): KAGVTQTPRYLIKTRGQQVTLSCSPISGHRSVSWYQQTPGQGLQFLFEYFSETQRNKGNFPGRFSGRQFSNSRSEMNVSTLELGDSALYLCASSSGLDEQFFGPGTRLTVL.

The chain links TRBV29-1 to TRBJ2-7; 7 bases align to TRBD1. Germline V gives CDR1 SQVTM, CDR2 ANQGSEA. The junction had 10 bases not matched to a gene; V was cut back by 7 bases and J by 4 bases. The CDR3 contains 13 residues. In DNA form, the CDR3 reads TGCAGCGCCACCATTCGGACAGGATACGAGCAGTACTTC. It yields the protein CSATIRTGYEQYF.